The source of this T cell receptor (beta chain) is a study of T-cell memory formation after mild COVID-19. Employing constant-segment primers, 5'RACE generated TCR alpha and TCR beta cDNA libraries bearing sample barcodes and UMIs. MiXCR, run by TCRdb on the 5' RACE reads, gives a single entry per CDR3 protein. This table holds about 130,000 distinct CDR3 sequences, 15% to 20% found once. In this sample, this clonotype turned up many times. Its antigen is not identified. Study-level findings and limits: Cross-reactive memory apparently joined, as some responding clones appeared in pre-infection memory.

The source of this sequence is a man between 18 and 29 years old who had mild COVID-19 (a few samples of this study predate the infection). Cell type and time point are not known. The sample comprised PBMCs or a T cell subset sorted from them (not recorded which).

This CDR3 reads CASSLDSGGQPQHF. CDR3 nucleotides: TGCGCCAGCAGCTTGGATTCGGGCGGTCAGCCCCAGCATTTT. V and J are TRBV5-1 and TRBJ1-5; D is unresolved. The germline V gene has CDR1 SGHRS and CDR2 YFSETQ. V was trimmed by 0 bases and J by 6 bases, leaving 10 bases between them. The CDR3 runs 14 residues.